This TCR beta chain was captured in a study of cytomegalovirus exposure and HLA in healthy donors. Study-level background: The study's early data release held about 80 million unique TCRs from HLA-typed donors. Whole-study results and caveats: Later analysis associated a missense DCLRE1C variant with TCR beta V- and J-gene trimming. An analysis done earlier found most TCR beta V segments productive about 87% or about 30% of the time.

This CDR3 region has 14 residues. In germline, CDR1 is MNHNY, CDR2 SVGAGI (reference sequence). J lost 8 bases, V lost 8 bases, and 10 bases had no gene match. With regard to this clone: Its antigen is not identified.

Primers: 60 Vbeta forward and 13 Jbeta reverse. Clones were read by immunoSEQ multiplex PCR, and TCRdb kept only the in-frame ones, dropping some. The table lists about 230,000 clones, about 80% of them singletons. This receptor was obtained from a middle-aged woman in good health and CMV-seronegative. Input material: PBMCs. J is TRBJ2-1 and V is TRBV6-6; 9 bases are a match to TRBD2. The CDR3 nucleotides are TGTGCCAGCTCGGGACTAGCTCGAAGGTATGAGCAGTTCTTC. Translation: CASSGLARRYEQFF.